Listed below are T cell receptor beta chains from one sample, sequenced in a study of blood T cell repertoires in COVID-19. This table comes from immunoSEQ multiplex PCR, and its TCRdb copy is limited to in-frame clones, with some not included. This sample carries around 370,000 clones, 85% to 90% of them seen once, and the ten largest clones take around 6%. The sample comprised peripheral blood. These receptors originate from a woman between 45 and 60 years old with COVID-19, enrolled during active disease. Each CDR3 is given with its conserved first and last residue. Each record gives: D gene, clone size, V gene, J gene, CDR3 length, CDR3 protein, CDR3 DNA. A D gene is named only where the DNA matches it firmly. Part of the rows lack a size; the others show once, few, many or a class for expanded clones.

NA,NA,TRBV5-1,TRBJ2-7,15,CASSQDKPPHYEQYF,TGCGCCAGCAGCCAGGACAAGCCTCCTCACTACGAGCAGTACTTC
TRBD1,once,TRBV9,TRBJ2-1,13,CASSVLGGSEQFF,TGTGCCAGCAGCGTCCTAGGGGGCTCGGAGCAGTTCTTC
TRBD1,once,TRBV6-1,TRBJ2-7,15,CASSEGTGAFYEQYF,TGTGCCAGCAGTGAAGGGACAGGGGCCTTCTACGAGCAGTACTTC
TRBD1,NA,TRBV4-1,TRBJ1-2,16,CASSQTPGQGTYGYTF,TGCGCCAGCAGCCAAACCCCGGGACAGGGAACGTATGGCTACACCTTC
NA,NA,TRBV2,TRBJ2-3,13,CASTRSWADTQYF,TGTGCCAGCACGAGGTCCTGGGCAGATACGCAGTATTTT
NA,NA,TRBV29-1,TRBJ1-2,14,CSVGMVREGYGYTF,TGCAGCGTTGGAATGGTTAGGGAGGGCTATGGCTACACCTTC
TRBD1,NA,TRBV6-5,TRBJ2-1,15,CASSYSGQEVNEQFF,TGTGCCAGCAGTTACTCGGGACAGGAGGTCAATGAGCAGTTCTTC
NA,NA,TRBV6-1,TRBJ1-1,14,CASSEVYRGGGAFF,TGTGCCAGCAGTGAAGTGTATAGGGGAGGAGGAGCTTTCTTT
NA,NA,TRBV27,TRBJ2-7,13,CASSVGLNYEQYF,TGTGCCAGCAGTGTTGGGCTGAACTACGAGCAGTACTTC
TRBD1,few,TRBV9,TRBJ2-1,15,CASSQGQGVYNEQFF,TGTGCCAGCAGCCAGGGACAGGGGGTGTACAATGAGCAGTTCTTC
NA,NA,TRBV19,TRBJ1-2,12,CASSIVSRGYTF,TGTGCCAGTAGTATTGTCAGTCGTGGCTACACCTTC
NA,once,TRBV18,TRBJ1-5,18,CASSPPVTETYSNQPQHF,TGTGCCAGCTCACCACCAGTGACAGAAACTTATAGCAATCAGCCCCAGCATTTT
NA,NA,TRBV18,TRBJ1-5,14,CASSPPGSGQPQHF,TGTGCCAGCTCACCACCGGGAAGCGGGCAGCCCCAGCATTTT
NA,NA,TRBV7-2,TRBJ2-1,13,CASSEQANNEQFF,TGTGCCAGCAGCGAACAGGCAAACAATGAGCAGTTCTTC
NA,NA,TRBV6-5,TRBJ1-1,13,CASSYGSATEAFF,TGTGCCAGCAGTTACGGGAGTGCCACTGAAGCTTTCTTT
TRBD1,NA,TRBV5-6,TRBJ2-7,15,CASSRYDRGLGEQYF,TGTGCCAGCAGCCGATATGACAGGGGATTGGGAGAGCAGTACTTC
TRBD2,NA,TRBV7-6,TRBJ2-3,14,CASSASGSTDTQYF,TGTGCCAGCAGCGCTAGCGGGAGCACAGATACGCAGTATTTT
TRBD2,NA,TRBV5-6,TRBJ2-2,18,CASSFRTSGGRGTGELFF,TGTGCCAGCAGCTTCCGGACTAGCGGGGGGAGGGGCACCGGGGAGCTGTTTTTT